One sample yielded the 24 T cell receptor beta chains listed below, sequenced in a study of blood T cell repertoires in COVID-19. Clones were sequenced by immunoSEQ multiplex PCR, and TCRdb holds only the in-frame ones, with some missing. The sample holds roughly 130,000 clones; less than 85% are singletons and the top ten take 10% to 15%. Sequencing input: peripheral blood. These TCRs come from a woman aged 60-75 years with acute or convalescent COVID-19.

CDR3 sequence reads: CASTGGQFYGYTF. CDR3 nucleotide sequence: TGTGCCAGCACTGGGGGACAGTTCTATGGCTACACCTTC. The chain uses TRBV2 and TRBJ1-2, with TRBD1 identical over 7 bases. Germline values: CDR1 SNHLY, CDR2 FYNNEI. The CDR3 loop spans 13 amino acids. The trim removed 7 bases at V and 4 bases at J, leaving 6 bases unmatched.

J is TRBJ1-4 and V is TRBV2; tentatively, D is TRBD1 (6 bases). V was clipped by 5 bases and J by 7 bases, with 11 bases between them. The CDR3 sequence is 13 residues long. Germline CDR1 reads SNHLY; CDR2 reads FYNNEI. The CDR3 DNA reads as TGTGCCAGCAGTTCGTCAGGGGTTGAAAAACTGTTTTTT. Translation: CASSSSGVEKLFF. Full variable domain (outside the CDR3, taken from reference TRBV2 and TRBJ1-4): EPEVTQTPSHQVTQMGQEVILRCVPISNHLYFYWYRQILGQKVEFLVSFYNNEISEKSEIFDDQFSVERPDGSNFTLKIRSTKLEDSAMYFCASSSSGVEKLFFGSGTQLSVL.

The gene calls are TRBV9 and TRBJ1-1, with 9 bases fitting TRBD1. V lost 1 base to trimming and J lost 1 base; unmatched junction nucleotides: 8. CDR3 length: 17 residues. CDR1 is SGDLS, CDR2 YYNGEE, per germline. As DNA, the CDR3 is TGTGCCAGCAGCGTAACAGGGGGCGGAGTCCAGAACACTGAAGCTTTCTTT. Its protein product is CASSVTGGGVQNTEAFF.

The chain carries TRBV10-2 and TRBJ1-2; TRBD1 matches 8 bases. The CDR3 is made up of 15 amino acids. The trim removed 6 bases at V and 4 bases at J, leaving 10 bases unmatched. The germline CDR1 and CDR2 sequences are WSHSY and SAAADI. The CDR3 region is CASSVDRGATYGYTF. DNA for the CDR3: TGCGCCAGCAGCGTCGACAGGGGTGCCACCTATGGCTACACCTTC.

The V call is TRBV30, the J call TRBJ1-1; perhaps TRBD1 as D (5 bases). Trimming stripped 3 bases from V and 0 bases from J, with 5 bases between. Germline V lookup: CDR1 GTSNPN, CDR2 SVGIG (reference sequence). The length of the CDR3 is 12 residues. The chain's CDR3 is CAWRDMNTEAFF. CDR3 bases: TGTGCCTGGAGGGACATGAACACTGAAGCTTTCTTT.

V is TRBV19 and J is TRBJ2-6, with a tentative D call TRBD2 (7 bases). Trimming cost V 0 bases and J 2 bases, with 14 bases left between them. This CDR3 is built from 18 residues. Germline CDR1 is LNHDA and CDR2 is SQIVND (reference sequence). The CDR3 protein is CASSIDVAGAPGANVLTF. The CDR3 bases are TGTGCCAGTAGTATAGATGTGGCGGGGGCGCCTGGGGCCAACGTCCTGACTTTC.

V is TRBV18 and J is TRBJ1-6; unclear D gene. Trimming left V 6 bases short and J 6 bases short, with 15 bases between. CDR3 length equals 15 residues. Per germline, CDR1 KGHSH and CDR2 LQKENI. CDR3 sequence reads: CASSLRVAGNSPLHF. CDR3 nucleotides: TGTGCCAGCTCGCTAAGGGTTGCGGGTAATTCACCCCTCCACTTT.

CDR3 bases: TGTGCCAGCGATGGGGGCGTCAGGCCCCAGCATTTT. As protein: CASDGGVRPQHF. The V call is TRBV6-5, the J call TRBJ1-5; D perhaps matches TRBD1 (6 bases). The CDR3 contains 12 residues. Germline assignment: CDR1 MNHEY and CDR2 SVGAGI. Trimming removed 8 bases from V and 9 bases from J, with 14 bases in between.

V gene TRBV5-1 combines with J gene TRBJ2-5; D not certain. CDR3 size: 15 residues. Germline CDR1 is SGHRS and CDR2 is YFSETQ. Trimming left V 0 bases short and J 7 bases short, with 16 bases between. The CDR3, as DNA: TGCGCCAGCAGCTTGGAAGAGTCTCACCCGGGGACCCAGTACTTC. Amino acid sequence: CASSLEESHPGTQYF.

This clone appeared once. This sequence joins TRBV7-2 and TRBJ1-2; 7 nucleotides align to TRBD1. The germline CDR1 and CDR2 sequences are SGHTA and FQGNSA. The CDR3 is made up of 13 amino acids. V lost 3 bases and J lost 7; bases outside the gene matches: 5. The CDR3, as DNA: TGTGCCAGCAGCTTTGACAGGGCGGGTGGCTACACCTTC. It codes for CASSFDRAGGYTF. The whole variable domain, remainder taken from reference TRBV7-2 and TRBJ1-2, is GAGVSQSPSNKVTEKGKDVELRCDPISGHTALYWYRQSLGQGLEFLIYFQGNSAPDKSGLPSDRFSAERTGGSVSTLTIQRTQQEDSAVYLCASSFDRAGGYTFGSGTRLTVV.

The chain has TRBV7-3 and TRBJ1-1; TRBD1 aligns across 11 bases. The trim removed 1 base at V and 4 bases at J, leaving 8 bases unmatched. This CDR3 spans 17 amino acids. The germline CDR1 and CDR2 sequences are SGHTA and FQGTGA. DNA of the CDR3: TGTGCCAGCAGCTTAAGGACAGGGGGCTCCGGGGGCACTGAAGCTTTCTTT. Translation: CASSLRTGGSGGTEAFF.

This clone appeared a few times. This chain joins TRBV27 and TRBJ1-4, with 10 bases aligning to TRBD1. This CDR3 has 15 amino acids. The V segment lost 5 bases and the J segment 8 bases; nucleotides outside the gene matches: 8. In germline, CDR1 is MNHEY, CDR2 SMNVEV (reference sequence). The CDR3 sequence: CASSPLTGGLEKLFF. In nucleotides, the CDR3 is TGTGCCAGCAGTCCGCTGACAGGGGGCTTAGAAAAACTGTTTTTT.

J is TRBJ2-1 and V is TRBV7-8, with D tentatively TRBD2 (6 bases). Trimming took off 0 bases at V and 0 bases at J, with 15 bases between the two ends. Germline CDR1 reads SGHVS; CDR2 reads FQNEAQ. The CDR3 is 18 amino acids. The DNA for the CDR3 is TGTGCCAGCAGCTTAGCCATACATACGGGGGACTCCTACAATGAGCAGTTCTTC. Amino acids: CASSLAIHTGDSYNEQFF.

The chain has TRBV3-1 (or the pseudogene TRBV3-2) and TRBJ1-2; 10 bases match TRBD1. CDR3 length equals 16 residues. Germline loops: CDR1 LGHDT, CDR2 YNNKEL (reference sequence). After removal of 7 bases from V and 8 bases from J, the junction contained 16 bases not matched to a gene. The CDR3 protein is CASTSETRDRGSGYTF. DNA of the CDR3: TGTGCCAGCACCTCTGAAACCCGGGACAGGGGTTCCGGCTACACCTTC.

This rearrangement joins TRBV5-6 to TRBJ1-4; D unresolved. Germline values: CDR1 SGHDT, CDR2 YYEEEE. The V end lost 4 bases, the J end lost 5 bases, and 12 bases lay between the germline ends. The CDR3 contains 14 residues. The CDR3 is CASSLGRVNEKLFF. In nucleotides, the CDR3 is TGTGCCAGCAGCCTGGGCCGGGTGAATGAAAAACTGTTTTTT.

This sequence joins TRBV4-1 and TRBJ2-5; TRBD1 might be the D (6 bases). V gave up 4 bases and J gave up 7 bases, with 10 bases separating them. CDR3 length: 12 amino acids. Germline V gene data show CDR1 as MGHRA and CDR2 as YSYEKL. CDR3 sequence (DNA): TGCGCCAGCAGCCCGGACAGTGGGACCCAGTACTTC. It is translated as CASSPDSGTQYF.

This chain uses TRBV5-5 with TRBJ1-3; perhaps TRBD1 as D (6 bases). V lost 4 bases and J lost 0, with 11 bases in between. Germline CDR1 SGHKS, CDR2 YYEKEE (reference sequence). There are 15 residues in the CDR3. This chain's CDR3 is CASSDGQTSGNTIYF. The CDR3 region has the DNA TGTGCCAGCAGCGATGGACAGACCTCTGGAAACACCATATATTTT.

In its sample, this clone was seen once. The chain has TRBV12-3 or TRBV12-4 and TRBJ1-1, with D tentatively TRBD1 (5 bases). The CDR3 sequence is 13 residues long. The germline V and J ends were trimmed by 7 bases and 1 base, with 10 bases remaining between them. CDR3 amino acids: CASIKTANTEAFF. CDR3 bases: TGTGCCAGCATTAAGACAGCGAACACTGAAGCTTTCTTT.

This clone was observed many times. The rearrangement uses TRBV10-1 and TRBJ2-2, with D unclear. CDR1 and CDR2 from the germline V gene are WNHNN and SYGVQD (reference sequence). The CDR3 runs to 14 residues. V shed 2 bases and J shed 3 bases, with 7 bases lying between them. This chain's CDR3 is CASSEGRDTGELFF. The CDR3, as DNA: TGCGCCAGCAGTGAGGGCCGGGACACCGGGGAGCTGTTTTTT.

This clone has a single count. The rearrangement links TRBV4-1 to TRBJ1-4; D gene ambiguous. V dropped 0 bases and J dropped 7 bases, with 9 bases sitting between them. Germline lookup yields CDR1 MGHRA and CDR2 YSYEKL. CDR3 length: 14 amino acids. The CDR3 here is CASSQDRTVEKLFF. The CDR3 DNA sequence: TGCGCCAGCAGCCAAGATAGAACGGTTGAAAAACTGTTTTTT.

V and J are TRBV5-5 and TRBJ1-1, with D perhaps matching TRBD1 (6 bases). Trimming took off 1 base at V and 4 bases at J, with 14 bases between the two ends. This CDR3 region has 15 residues. Per germline, CDR1 SGHKS and CDR2 YYEKEE (reference sequence). The CDR3 protein is CASSLWGGLGTEAFF. The DNA of the CDR3 is TGTGCCAGCAGCTTGTGGGGGGGGCTAGGCACTGAAGCTTTCTTT. Based on the CDR3 plus reference TRBV5-5 and TRBJ1-1, the full variable domain is DAGVTQSPTHLIKTRGQQVTLRCSPISGHKSVSWYQQVLGQGPQFIFQYYEKEERGRGNFPDRFSARQFPNYSSELNVNALLLGDSALYLCASSLWGGLGTEAFFGQGTRLTVV.

V gene TRBV6-5 combines with J gene TRBJ1-2, with 7 bases aligning to TRBD1. The V gene's germline CDR1 is MNHEY and CDR2 SVGAGI. The CDR3 loop spans 14 amino acids. J was trimmed by 6 bases and V by 4 bases; bases with no gene match: 8. The CDR3 DNA is TGTGCCAGCAGTTTGATACAGGGGATCGATGGCTACACCTTC. Encoded protein: CASSLIQGIDGYTF.

The chain has TRBV6-5 and TRBJ2-3, with D unclear. The V end lost 6 bases, the J end lost 2 bases, and 12 bases lay between the germline ends. CDR3 length equals 14 residues. Germline V lookup: CDR1 MNHEY, CDR2 SVGAGI. The CDR3 region has the DNA TGTGCCAGCAGACAAGGCAGGATCACAGATACGCAGTATTTT. Amino acid sequence: CASRQGRITDTQYF.

This clone was recorded only once. V is TRBV3-1 (or the pseudogene TRBV3-2) and J is TRBJ1-3; D gene ambiguous. Per the germline V gene, CDR1 is LGHDT and CDR2 is YNNKEL (reference sequence). The CDR3 runs to 14 residues. V was pared by 3 bases and J by 7 bases, with 13 bases between. CDR3 in amino acids: CASSQTHRGNTIYF. CDR3 DNA sequence: TGTGCCAGCAGCCAGACCCATCGAGGCAACACCATATATTTT.